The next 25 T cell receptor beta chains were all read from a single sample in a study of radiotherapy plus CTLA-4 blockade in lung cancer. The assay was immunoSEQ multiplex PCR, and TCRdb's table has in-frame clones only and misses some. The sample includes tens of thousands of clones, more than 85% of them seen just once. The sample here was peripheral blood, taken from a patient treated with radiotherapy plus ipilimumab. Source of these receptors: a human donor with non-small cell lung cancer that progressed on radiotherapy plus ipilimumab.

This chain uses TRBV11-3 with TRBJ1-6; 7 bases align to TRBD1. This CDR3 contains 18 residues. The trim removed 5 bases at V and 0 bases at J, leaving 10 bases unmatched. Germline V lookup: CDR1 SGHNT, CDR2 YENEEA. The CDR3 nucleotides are TGTGCCAGCAGCCCGAGGGGACAGACGAGCTCCTATAATTCACCCCTCCACTTT. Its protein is CASSPRGQTSSYNSPLHF.

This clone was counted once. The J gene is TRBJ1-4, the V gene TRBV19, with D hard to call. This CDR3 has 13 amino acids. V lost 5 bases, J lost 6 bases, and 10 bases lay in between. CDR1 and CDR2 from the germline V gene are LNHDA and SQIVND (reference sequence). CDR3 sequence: CASSLNFDEKLFF. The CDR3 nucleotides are TGTGCCAGTAGTCTGAATTTTGATGAAAAACTGTTTTTT.

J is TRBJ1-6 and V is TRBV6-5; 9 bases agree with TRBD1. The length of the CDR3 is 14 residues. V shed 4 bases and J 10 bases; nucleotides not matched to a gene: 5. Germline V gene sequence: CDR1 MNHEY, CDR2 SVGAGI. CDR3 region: CASSWGQGGSPLHF. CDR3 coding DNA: TGTGCCAGCAGTTGGGGACAGGGAGGATCACCCCTCCACTTT.

CDR3 residues: CASSMNGISYEQYF. CDR3 coding DNA: TGTGCCAGTAGTATGAACGGGATCTCCTACGAGCAGTACTTC. The V and J genes are TRBV19 and TRBJ2-7, with D tentatively TRBD2 (5 bases). CDR1 LNHDA and CDR2 SQIVND come from the germline V gene (reference sequence). This CDR3 spans 14 amino acids. V lost 3 bases and J lost 0, with 9 bases in between.

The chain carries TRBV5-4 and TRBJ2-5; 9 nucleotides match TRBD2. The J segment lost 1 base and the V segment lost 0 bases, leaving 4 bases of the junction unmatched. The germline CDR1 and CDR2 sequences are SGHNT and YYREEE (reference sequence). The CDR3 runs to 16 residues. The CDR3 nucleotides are TGTGCCAGCAGCTTGGGAGGAGCGGGGGGCCAAGAGACCCAGTACTTC. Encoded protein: CASSLGGAGGQETQYF.

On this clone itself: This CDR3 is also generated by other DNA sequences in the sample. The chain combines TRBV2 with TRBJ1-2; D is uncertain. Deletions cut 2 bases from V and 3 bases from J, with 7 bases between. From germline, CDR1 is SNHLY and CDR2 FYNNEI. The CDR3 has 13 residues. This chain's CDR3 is CASSEMSDYGYTF. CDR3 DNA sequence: TGTGCCAGCAGTGAAATGTCAGACTATGGCTACACCTTC.

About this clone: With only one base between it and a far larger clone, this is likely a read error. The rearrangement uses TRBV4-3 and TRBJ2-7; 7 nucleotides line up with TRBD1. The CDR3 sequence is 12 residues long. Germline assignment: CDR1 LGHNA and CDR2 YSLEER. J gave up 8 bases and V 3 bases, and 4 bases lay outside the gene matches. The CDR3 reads CASSHDRAKQYF. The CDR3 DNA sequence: TGCGCCAGCAGCCATGACAGGGCTAAGCAGTACTTC.

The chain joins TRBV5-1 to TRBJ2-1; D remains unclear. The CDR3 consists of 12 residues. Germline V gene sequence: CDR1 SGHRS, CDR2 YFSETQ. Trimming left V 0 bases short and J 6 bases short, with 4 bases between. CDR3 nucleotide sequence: TGCGCCAGCAGCTTGGCCGTCAATGAGCAGTTCTTC. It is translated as CASSLAVNEQFF.

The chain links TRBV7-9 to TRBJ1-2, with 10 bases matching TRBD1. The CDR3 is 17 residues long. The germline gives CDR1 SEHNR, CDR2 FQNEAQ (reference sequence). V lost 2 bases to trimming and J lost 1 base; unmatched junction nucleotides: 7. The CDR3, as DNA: TGTGCCAGCAGCTTAATTGTGGGACAGGGGCTTAACTATGGCTACACCTTC. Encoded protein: CASSLIVGQGLNYGYTF.

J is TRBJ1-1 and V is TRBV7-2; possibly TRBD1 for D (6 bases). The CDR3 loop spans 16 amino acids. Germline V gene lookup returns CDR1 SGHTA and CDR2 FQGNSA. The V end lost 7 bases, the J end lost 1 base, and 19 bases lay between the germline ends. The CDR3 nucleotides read TGTGCCAGCATCAATGCGATGGGGGGGCCGAACACTGAAGCTTTCTTT. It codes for CASINAMGGPNTEAFF.

DNA for the CDR3: TGCGCCAGCAGCTTGGATTCCTACCCGCCCTACGAGCAGTACTTC. Translation: CASSLDSYPPYEQYF. This chain links TRBV5-1 with TRBJ2-7; D remains ambiguous. The germline V and J ends were trimmed by 0 bases and 2 bases, with 12 bases remaining between them. CDR3 size: 15 residues. Germline V gene sequence: CDR1 SGHRS, CDR2 YFSETQ.

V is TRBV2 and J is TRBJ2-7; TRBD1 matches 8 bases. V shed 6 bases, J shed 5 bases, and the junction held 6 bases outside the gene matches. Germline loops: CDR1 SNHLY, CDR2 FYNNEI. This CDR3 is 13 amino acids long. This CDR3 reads CASRDRDVDEQYF. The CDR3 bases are TGTGCCAGCAGGGACAGGGATGTGGACGAGCAGTACTTC.

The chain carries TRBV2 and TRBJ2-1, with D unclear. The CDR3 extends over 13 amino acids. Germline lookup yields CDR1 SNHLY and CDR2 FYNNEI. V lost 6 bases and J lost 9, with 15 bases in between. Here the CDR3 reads CASSKARVREQFF. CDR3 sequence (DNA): TGTGCCAGCAGCAAGGCCCGGGTACGTGAGCAGTTCTTC.

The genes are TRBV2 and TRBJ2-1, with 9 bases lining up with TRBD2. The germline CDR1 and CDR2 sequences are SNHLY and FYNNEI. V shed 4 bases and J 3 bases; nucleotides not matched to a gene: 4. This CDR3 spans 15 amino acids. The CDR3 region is CASSGLAGLYNEQFF. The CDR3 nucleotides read TGTGCCAGCAGTGGGCTAGCGGGGCTCTACAATGAGCAGTTCTTC.

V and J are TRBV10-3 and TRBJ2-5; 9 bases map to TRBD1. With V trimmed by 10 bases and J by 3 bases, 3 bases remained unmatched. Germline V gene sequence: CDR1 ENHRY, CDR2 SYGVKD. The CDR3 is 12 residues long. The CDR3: CATGDREETQYF. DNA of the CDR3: TGTGCCACTGGGGACAGGGAAGAGACCCAGTACTTC.

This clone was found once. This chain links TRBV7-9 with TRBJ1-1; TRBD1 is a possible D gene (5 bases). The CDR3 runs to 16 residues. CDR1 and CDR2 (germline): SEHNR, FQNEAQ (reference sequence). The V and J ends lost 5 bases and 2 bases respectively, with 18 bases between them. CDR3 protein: CASSPQGVGGNTEAFF. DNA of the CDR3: TGTGCCAGCAGCCCTCAAGGGGTCGGAGGCAACACTGAAGCTTTCTTT.

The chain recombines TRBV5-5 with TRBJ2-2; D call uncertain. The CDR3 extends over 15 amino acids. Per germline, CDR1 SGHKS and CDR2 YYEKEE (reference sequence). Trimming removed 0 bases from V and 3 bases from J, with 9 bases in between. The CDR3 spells CASSLGGSYTGELFF. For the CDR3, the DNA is TGTGCCAGCAGCTTGGGGGGTAGTTACACCGGGGAGCTGTTTTTT.

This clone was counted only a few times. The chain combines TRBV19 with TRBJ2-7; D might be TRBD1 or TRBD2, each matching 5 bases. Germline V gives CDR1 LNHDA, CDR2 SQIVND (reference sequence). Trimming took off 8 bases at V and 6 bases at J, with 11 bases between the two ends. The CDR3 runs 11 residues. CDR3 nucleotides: TGTGCCAGTCGGTTTGGGGGCGAGCAGTACTTC. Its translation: CASRFGGEQYF.

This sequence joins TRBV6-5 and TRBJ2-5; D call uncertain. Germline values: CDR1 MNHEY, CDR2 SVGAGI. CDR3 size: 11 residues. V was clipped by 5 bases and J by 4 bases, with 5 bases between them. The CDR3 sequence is CASSARETQYF. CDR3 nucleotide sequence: TGTGCCAGCAGTGCCCGAGAGACCCAGTACTTC.

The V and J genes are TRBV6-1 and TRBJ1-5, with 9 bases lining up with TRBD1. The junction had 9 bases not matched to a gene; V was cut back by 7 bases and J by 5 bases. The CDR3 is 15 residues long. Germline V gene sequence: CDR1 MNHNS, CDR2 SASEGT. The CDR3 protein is CASMGQGTIYQPQHF. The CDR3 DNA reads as TGTGCCAGCATGGGACAGGGTACGATCTATCAGCCCCAGCATTTT.

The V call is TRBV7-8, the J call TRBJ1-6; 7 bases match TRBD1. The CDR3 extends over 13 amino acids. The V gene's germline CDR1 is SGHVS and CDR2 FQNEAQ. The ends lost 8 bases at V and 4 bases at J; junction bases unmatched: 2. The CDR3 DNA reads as TGTGCCAGCGGGGGACAGTATAATTCACCCCTCCACTTT. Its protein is CASGGQYNSPLHF.

CDR3 residues: CASSQDGIGPTPYEQYF. CDR3 nucleotide sequence: TGCGCCAGCAGCCAAGACGGTATCGGGCCCACTCCCTACGAGCAGTACTTC. V and J are TRBV4-1 and TRBJ2-7; no reliable D call. The CDR3 sequence is 17 residues long. Germline lookup yields CDR1 MGHRA and CDR2 YSYEKL. Trimming took 0 bases from V and 2 from J, leaving 17 bases between them.

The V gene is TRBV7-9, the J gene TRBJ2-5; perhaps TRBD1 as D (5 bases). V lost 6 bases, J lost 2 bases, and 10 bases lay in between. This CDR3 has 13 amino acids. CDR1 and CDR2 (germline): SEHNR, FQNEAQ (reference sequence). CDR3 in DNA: TGTGCCAGCAGGTCGACAGTACAAGAGACCCAGTACTTC. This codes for CASRSTVQETQYF.

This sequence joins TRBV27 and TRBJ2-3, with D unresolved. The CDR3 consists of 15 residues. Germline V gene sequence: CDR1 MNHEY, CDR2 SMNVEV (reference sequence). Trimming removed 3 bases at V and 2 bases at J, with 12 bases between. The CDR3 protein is CASSFPPGSTDTQYF. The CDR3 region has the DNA TGTGCCAGCAGTTTCCCCCCGGGCTCCACAGATACGCAGTATTTT.

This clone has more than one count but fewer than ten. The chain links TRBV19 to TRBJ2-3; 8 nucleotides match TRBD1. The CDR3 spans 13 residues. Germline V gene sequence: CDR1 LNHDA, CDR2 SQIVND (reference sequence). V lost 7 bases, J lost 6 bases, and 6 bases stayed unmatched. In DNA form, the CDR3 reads TGTGCCAGTACCGGGCAGGGGGCGGATACGCAGTATTTT. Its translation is CASTGQGADTQYF.